The sequence of this T cell receptor (beta chain) was determined in a study of T cell repertoires in cytomegalovirus infection. Study summary: Recently identified HLA-C-restricted CMV epitopes were used, and well-studied HLA-B-restricted CMV epitopes were used as well. The public TCR beta signatures pointed to both CMV infection and matching HLA type.

Study conclusions and caveats: HLA-C-restricted, CMV-specific TCR beta clonotypes were dominant ex vivo. Pooled public TCR beta family frequency picked out CMV carriers with the relevant HLA.

Points on this clonotype: Antigen: not known.

From the reads, TCRdb called clonotypes with MiXCR, one entry per CDR3 protein. The sample shows around 360,000 distinct CDR3 sequences, 34% of them seen only once. Between the trimmed V and J ends, which lost 6 bases and 5 bases, there was a span of 10 bases. The CDR3 has 12 residues. Germline CDR1 and CDR2: MNHEY and SMNVEV (reference sequence). Sequenced material: cultured PBMCs, taken from culture after CMV antigen stimulation. The chain carries TRBV27 and TRBJ1-1; D gene unclear. The receptor was derived from a human donor in good health (CMV status not recorded). Some clones in this sample may be carry-over from other donors' samples. This chain's CDR3 is CASSPLRTEAFF. In DNA, the CDR3 is TGTGCCAGCAGCCCTCTTAGAACTGAAGCTTTCTTT.